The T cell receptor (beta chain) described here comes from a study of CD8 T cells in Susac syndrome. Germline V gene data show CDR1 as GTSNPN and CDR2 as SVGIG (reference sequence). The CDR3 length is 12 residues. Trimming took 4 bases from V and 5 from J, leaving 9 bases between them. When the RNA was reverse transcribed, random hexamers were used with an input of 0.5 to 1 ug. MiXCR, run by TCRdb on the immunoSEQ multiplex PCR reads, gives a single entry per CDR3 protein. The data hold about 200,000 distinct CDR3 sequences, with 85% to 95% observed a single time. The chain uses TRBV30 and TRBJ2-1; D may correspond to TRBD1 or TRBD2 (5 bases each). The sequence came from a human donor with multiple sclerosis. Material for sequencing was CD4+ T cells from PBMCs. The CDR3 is CAWKRGNNEQFF. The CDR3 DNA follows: TGTGCCTGGAAGAGGGGCAACAATGAGCAGTTCTTC. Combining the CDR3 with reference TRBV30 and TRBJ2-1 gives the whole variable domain SQTIHQWPATLVQPVGSPLSLECTVEGTSNPNLYWYRQAAGRGLQLLFYSVGIGQISSEVPQNLSASRPQDRQFILSSKKLLLSDSGFYLCAWKRGNNEQFFGPGTRLTVL.